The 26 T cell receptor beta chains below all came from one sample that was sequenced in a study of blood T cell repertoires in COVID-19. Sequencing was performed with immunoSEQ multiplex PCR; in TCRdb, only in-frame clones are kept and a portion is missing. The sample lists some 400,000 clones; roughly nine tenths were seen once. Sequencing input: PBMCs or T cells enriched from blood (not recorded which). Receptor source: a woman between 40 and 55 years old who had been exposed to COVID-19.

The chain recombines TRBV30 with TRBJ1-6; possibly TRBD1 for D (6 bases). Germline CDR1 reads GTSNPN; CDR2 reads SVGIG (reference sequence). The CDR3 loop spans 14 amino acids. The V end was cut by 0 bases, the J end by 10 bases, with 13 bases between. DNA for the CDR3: TGTGCCTGGAGTGTAGGCAGGGGTGACTCACCCCTCCACTTT. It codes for CAWSVGRGDSPLHF.

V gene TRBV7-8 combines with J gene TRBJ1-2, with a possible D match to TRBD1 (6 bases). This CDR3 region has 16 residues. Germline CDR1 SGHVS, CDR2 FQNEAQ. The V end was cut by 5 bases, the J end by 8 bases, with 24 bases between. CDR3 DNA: TGTGCCAGCAGCGCGCTCCCCGGGGGGGCAGCGAGGGGCTACACCTTC. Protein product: CASSALPGGAARGYTF.

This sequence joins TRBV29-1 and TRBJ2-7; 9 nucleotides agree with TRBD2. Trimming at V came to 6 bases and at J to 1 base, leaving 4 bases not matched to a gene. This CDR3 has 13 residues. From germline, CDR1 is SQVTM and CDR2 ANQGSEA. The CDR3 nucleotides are TGCAGCGTCCGAGCGGGGGGTTCCTACGAGCAGTACTTC. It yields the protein CSVRAGGSYEQYF.

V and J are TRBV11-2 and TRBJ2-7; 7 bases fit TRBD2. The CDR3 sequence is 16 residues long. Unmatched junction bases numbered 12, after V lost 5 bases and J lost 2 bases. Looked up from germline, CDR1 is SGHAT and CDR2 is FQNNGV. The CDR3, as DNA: TGTGCCAGCAGCCATAGTGCGGGGGACGGAGCCTACGAGCAGTACTTC. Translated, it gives CASSHSAGDGAYEQYF.

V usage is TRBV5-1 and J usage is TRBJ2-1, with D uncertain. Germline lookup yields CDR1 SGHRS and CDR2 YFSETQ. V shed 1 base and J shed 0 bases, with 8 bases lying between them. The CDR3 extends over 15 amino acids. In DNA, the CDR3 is TGCGCCAGCAGCTTGTTGATGAGCTCCTACAATGAGCAGTTCTTC. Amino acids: CASSLLMSSYNEQFF.

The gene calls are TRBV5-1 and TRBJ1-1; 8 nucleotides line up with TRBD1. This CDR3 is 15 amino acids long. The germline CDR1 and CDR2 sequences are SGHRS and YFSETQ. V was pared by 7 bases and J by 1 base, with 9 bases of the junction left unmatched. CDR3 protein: CASSSGGARNTEAFF. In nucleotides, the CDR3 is TGCGCCAGCTCGTCAGGGGGCGCGCGGAACACTGAAGCTTTCTTT.

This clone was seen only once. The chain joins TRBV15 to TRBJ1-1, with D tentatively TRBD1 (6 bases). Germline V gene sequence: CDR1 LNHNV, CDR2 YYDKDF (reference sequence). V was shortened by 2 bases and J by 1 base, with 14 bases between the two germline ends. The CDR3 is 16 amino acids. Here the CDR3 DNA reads TGTGCCACCAGCAGAAGATGGGGGGGACAGAACACTGAAGCTTTCTTT. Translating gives CATSRRWGGQNTEAFF.

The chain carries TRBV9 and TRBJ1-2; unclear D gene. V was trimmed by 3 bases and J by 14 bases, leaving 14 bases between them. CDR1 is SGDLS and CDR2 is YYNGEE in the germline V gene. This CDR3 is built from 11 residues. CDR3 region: CASSAPPQETF. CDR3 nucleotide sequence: TGTGCCAGCAGCGCGCCCCCCCAGGAAACCTTC.

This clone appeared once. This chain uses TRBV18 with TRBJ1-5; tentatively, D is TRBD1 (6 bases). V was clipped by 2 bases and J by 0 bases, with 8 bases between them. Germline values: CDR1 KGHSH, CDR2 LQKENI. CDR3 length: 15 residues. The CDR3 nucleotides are TGTGCCAGCTCACCAACAGGGATTAGCAATCAGCCCCAGCATTTT. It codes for CASSPTGISNQPQHF.

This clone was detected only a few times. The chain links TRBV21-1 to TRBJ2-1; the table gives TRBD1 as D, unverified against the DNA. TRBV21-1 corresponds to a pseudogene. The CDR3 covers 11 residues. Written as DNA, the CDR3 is TGTGCCACCCACAGGCGGCGAGCTCAGTTCTTC. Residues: CATHRRRAQFF.

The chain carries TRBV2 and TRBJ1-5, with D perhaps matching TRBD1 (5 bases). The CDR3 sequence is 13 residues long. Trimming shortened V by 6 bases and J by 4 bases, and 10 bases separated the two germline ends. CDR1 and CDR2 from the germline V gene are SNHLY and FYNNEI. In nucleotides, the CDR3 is TGTGCCAGCAGCGGGGACTGGAATCAGCCCCAGCATTTT. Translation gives CASSGDWNQPQHF.

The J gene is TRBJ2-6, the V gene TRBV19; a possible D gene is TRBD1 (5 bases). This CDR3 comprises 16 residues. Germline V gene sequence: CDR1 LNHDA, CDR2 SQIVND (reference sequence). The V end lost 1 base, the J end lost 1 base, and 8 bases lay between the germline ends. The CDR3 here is CASSIGGWSGANVLTF. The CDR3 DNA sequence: TGTGCCAGTAGTATAGGGGGCTGGTCTGGGGCCAACGTCCTGACTTTC. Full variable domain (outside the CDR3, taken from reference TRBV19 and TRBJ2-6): DGGITQSPKYLFRKEGQNVTLSCEQNLNHDAMYWYRQDPGQGLRLIYYSQIVNDFQKGDIAEGYSVSREKKESFPLTVTSAQKNPTAFYLCASSIGGWSGANVLTFGAGSRLTVL.

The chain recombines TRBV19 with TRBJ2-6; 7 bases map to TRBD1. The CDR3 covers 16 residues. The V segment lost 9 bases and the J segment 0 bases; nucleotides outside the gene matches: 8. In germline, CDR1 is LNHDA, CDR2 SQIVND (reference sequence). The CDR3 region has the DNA TGTGCCAGCCGGACAGGCTTCACCTCTGGGGCCAACGTCCTGACTTTC. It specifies CASRTGFTSGANVLTF.

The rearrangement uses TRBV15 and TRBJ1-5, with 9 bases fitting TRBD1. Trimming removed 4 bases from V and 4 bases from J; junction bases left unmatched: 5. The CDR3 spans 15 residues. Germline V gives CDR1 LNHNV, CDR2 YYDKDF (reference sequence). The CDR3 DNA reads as TGTGCCACCAGCATAGGGACAGGGTATAATCAGCCCCAGCATTTT. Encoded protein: CATSIGTGYNQPQHF.

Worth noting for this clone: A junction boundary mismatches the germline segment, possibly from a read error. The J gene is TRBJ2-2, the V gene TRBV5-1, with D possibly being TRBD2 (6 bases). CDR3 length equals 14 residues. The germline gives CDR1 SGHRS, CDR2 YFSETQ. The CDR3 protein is CASSHDGTPGELFF. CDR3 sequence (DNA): TGCGCCAGCAGTCATGACGGGACTCCCGGCGAGCTGTTTTTT.

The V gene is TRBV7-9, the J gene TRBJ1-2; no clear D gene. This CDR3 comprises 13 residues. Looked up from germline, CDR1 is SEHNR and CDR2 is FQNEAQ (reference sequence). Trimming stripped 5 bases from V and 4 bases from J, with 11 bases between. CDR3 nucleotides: TGTGCCAGCAGCGGGCAGTCCAGCTATGGCTACACCTTC. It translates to CASSGQSSYGYTF. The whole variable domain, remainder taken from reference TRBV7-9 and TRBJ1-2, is DTGVSQNPRHKITKRGQNVTFRCDPISEHNRLYWYRQTLGQGPEFLTYFQNEAQLEKSRLLSDRFSAERPKGSFSTLEIQRTEQGDSAMYLCASSGQSSYGYTFGSGTRLTVV.

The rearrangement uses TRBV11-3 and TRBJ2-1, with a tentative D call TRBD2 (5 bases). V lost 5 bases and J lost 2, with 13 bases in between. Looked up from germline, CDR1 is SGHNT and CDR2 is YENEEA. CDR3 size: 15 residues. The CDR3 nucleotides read TGTGCCAGCAGCCGAAAGCGGACCGCCTACAATGAGCAGTTCTTC. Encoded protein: CASSRKRTAYNEQFF.

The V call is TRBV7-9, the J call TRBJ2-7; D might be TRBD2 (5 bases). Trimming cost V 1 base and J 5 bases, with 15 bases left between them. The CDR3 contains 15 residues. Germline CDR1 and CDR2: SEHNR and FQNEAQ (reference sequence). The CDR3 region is CASSLDSRVVHEQYF. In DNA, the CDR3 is TGTGCCAGCAGCTTAGATTCGAGGGTAGTACACGAGCAGTACTTC.

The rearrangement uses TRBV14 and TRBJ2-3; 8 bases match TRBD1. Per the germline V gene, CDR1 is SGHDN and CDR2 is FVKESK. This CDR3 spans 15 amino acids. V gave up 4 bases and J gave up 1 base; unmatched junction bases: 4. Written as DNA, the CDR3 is TGTGCCAGCAGCCTAGGACAGGGTCGCACAGATACGCAGTATTTT. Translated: CASSLGQGRTDTQYF.

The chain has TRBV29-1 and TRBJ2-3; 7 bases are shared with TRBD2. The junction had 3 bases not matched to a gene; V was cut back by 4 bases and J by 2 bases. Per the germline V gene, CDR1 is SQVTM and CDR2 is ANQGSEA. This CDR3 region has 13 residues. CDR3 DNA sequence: TGCAGCGTTGTCGGGGGGATCACAGATACGCAGTATTTT. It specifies CSVVGGITDTQYF.

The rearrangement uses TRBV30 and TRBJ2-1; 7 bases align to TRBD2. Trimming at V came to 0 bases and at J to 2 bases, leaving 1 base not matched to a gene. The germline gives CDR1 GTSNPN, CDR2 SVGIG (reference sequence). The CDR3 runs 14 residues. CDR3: CAWSVLATYNEQFF. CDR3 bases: TGTGCCTGGAGTGTACTAGCGACCTACAATGAGCAGTTCTTC.

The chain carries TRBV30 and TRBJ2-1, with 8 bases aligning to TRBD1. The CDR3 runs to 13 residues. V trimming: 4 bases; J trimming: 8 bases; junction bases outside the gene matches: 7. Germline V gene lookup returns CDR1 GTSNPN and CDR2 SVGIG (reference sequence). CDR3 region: CAWTGQVLHEQFF. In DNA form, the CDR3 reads TGTGCCTGGACGGGACAGGTGTTGCATGAGCAGTTCTTC.

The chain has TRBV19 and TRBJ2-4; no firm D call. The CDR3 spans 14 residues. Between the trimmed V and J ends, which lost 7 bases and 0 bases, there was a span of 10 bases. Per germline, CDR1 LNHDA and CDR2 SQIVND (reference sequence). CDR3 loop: CASTQELAKNIQYF. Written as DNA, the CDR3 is TGTGCCAGTACCCAGGAACTAGCCAAAAACATTCAGTACTTC.

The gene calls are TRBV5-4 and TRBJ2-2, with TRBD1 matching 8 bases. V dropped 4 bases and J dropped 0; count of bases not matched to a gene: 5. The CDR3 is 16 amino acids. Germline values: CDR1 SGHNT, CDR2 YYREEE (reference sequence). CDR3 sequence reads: CASSRTGRPNTGELFF. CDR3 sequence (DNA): TGTGCCAGCAGCAGGACAGGGCGGCCGAACACCGGGGAGCTGTTTTTT.

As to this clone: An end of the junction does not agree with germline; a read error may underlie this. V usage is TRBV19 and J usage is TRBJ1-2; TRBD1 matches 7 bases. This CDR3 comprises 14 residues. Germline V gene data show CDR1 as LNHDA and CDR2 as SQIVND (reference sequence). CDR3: CASSTRQGDRGYTF. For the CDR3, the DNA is TGTGCCAGTAGTACCCGACAGGGAGATCGTGGCTATACCTTC.

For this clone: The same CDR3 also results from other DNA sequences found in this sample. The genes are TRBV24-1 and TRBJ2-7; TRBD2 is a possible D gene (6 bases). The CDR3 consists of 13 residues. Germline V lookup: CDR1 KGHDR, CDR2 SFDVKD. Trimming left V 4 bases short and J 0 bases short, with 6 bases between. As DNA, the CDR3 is TGTGCCACCAGTGACGGGAGCTCCTACGAGCAGTACTTC. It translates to CATSDGSSYEQYF.